These 26 T cell receptor beta chains came from one sample sequenced in a study of blood T cells in healthy people across ages (dated by TCRdb to 2014 to 2015). The receptor library was made with 5' RACE. TCRdb names Illumina HiSeq 2500 as the instrument used. The second PCR ran for roughly 7 to 11 cycles and used a J-beta primer mix along with a sample-barcoded 5' primer. The raw public reads went through TCRdb reprocessing: fastp at Q25, MiXCR clone calling, in-frame beta chains kept. A single entry per CDR3 protein holds the most common genes and DNA from its merged rows. This sample holds 700,000 to 850,000 distinct CDR3 sequences; 36% were observed only once. The ten largest clonotypes hold approximately 13% of the sample. The sample consisted of blood. Receptor source: a man aged 18-30 years in good health.

J is TRBJ2-3 and V is TRBV4-3, with 10 positions matching TRBD2. The CDR3 has 16 amino acids. Germline V gives CDR1 LGHNA, CDR2 YSLEER. J was trimmed by 8 bases and V by 0 bases; bases with no gene match: 8. CDR3: CASSQDPAGGPGTQYF. CDR3 DNA sequence: TGCGCCAGCAGCCAAGATCCAGCGGGGGGGCCCGGTACGCAGTATTTT.

This clonotype was counted between two and nine times. V usage is TRBV7-2 and J usage is TRBJ2-1; TRBD2 agrees at 9 bases. Unmatched junction bases numbered 6, after V lost 4 bases and J lost 8 bases. Germline V gene lookup returns CDR1 SGHTA and CDR2 FQGNSA. The CDR3 spans 14 residues. In DNA, the CDR3 is TGTGCCAGCAGCTATAGCGGGGGTGGGGATGAGCAGTTCTTC. It encodes CASSYSGGGDEQFF.

The chain couples TRBV6-6 to TRBJ2-3; TRBD2 matches 11 bases. This CDR3 contains 16 residues. Germline V gene sequence: CDR1 MNHNY, CDR2 SVGAGI (reference sequence). With V trimmed by 5 bases and J by 4 bases, 8 bases remained unmatched. This CDR3 reads CASSPRLAGLPDTQYF. CDR3 bases: TGTGCCAGCAGTCCGAGACTAGCGGGGCTTCCAGATACGCAGTATTTT.

This clonotype was picked up a small number of times. The chain recombines TRBV4-1 with TRBJ2-7, with 9 bases matching TRBD1. CDR3 size: 15 residues. With V trimmed by 4 bases and J by 3 bases, 7 bases remained unmatched. Germline loops: CDR1 MGHRA, CDR2 YSYEKL. The CDR3 region is CASSRDREEIYEQYF. In nucleotides, the CDR3 is TGCGCCAGCAGCCGGGACAGGGAGGAAATCTACGAGCAGTACTTC.

A note on this clonotype: This clone may be a read error of a much larger clone one base away. The V and J genes are TRBV15 and TRBJ2-5; D is undetermined. The CDR3 consists of 15 residues. The V end was cut by 0 bases, the J end by 11 bases, with 19 bases between. The germline V gene encodes CDR1 LNHNV and CDR2 YYDKDF (reference sequence). CDR3 in DNA: TGTGCCACCAGCAGAGATCTGGCTAGTAACGATGAGCAGTACTTC. Translated: CATSRDLASNDEQYF.

The rearrangement joins TRBV20-1 to TRBJ1-6; no firm D call. Germline CDR1 reads DFQATT; CDR2 reads SNEGSKA (reference sequence). This CDR3 is 16 amino acids long. The V and J ends lost 1 base and 0 bases respectively, with 10 bases between them. CDR3 residues: CSARGRQLSYNSPLHF. For the CDR3, the DNA is TGCAGTGCTAGAGGTCGACAACTCTCCTATAATTCACCCCTCCACTTT.

Worth noting for this clonotype: A much larger clone lies a single base off, so this may be a read error. This sequence joins TRBV4-2 and TRBJ2-5, with D uncertain. The CDR3 has 13 amino acids. The germline gives CDR1 LGHNA, CDR2 YNFKEQ. Written as DNA, the CDR3 is TGTGCCGGCAGCCAAAGACTTGAAGAGACCCAGTACTTC. Translating gives CAGSQRLEETQYF.

This clonotype was counted between two and nine times. This may be a read error: a much more frequent sequence differs by one nucleotide. The V call is TRBV12-3 or TRBV12-4, the J call TRBJ1-6; maybe TRBD1 (6 bases). V was shortened by 6 bases and J by 15 bases, with 21 bases between the two germline ends. There are 14 residues in the CDR3. The CDR3, as DNA: TGTGCCAGCAGCCAAACGGGACATAGTGAAGTCCTCCACTTT. This codes for CASSQTGHSEVLHF.

The table lists this clonotype with a count of one. The chain combines TRBV7-2 with TRBJ2-5; D tentatively reads TRBD1 or TRBD2 (5 bases each). The CDR3 covers 14 residues. Per the germline V gene, CDR1 is SGHTA and CDR2 is FQGNSA. With 3 bases removed from V and 11 bases from J, the gap between germline ends came to 19 bases. The CDR3 spells CASSLQGPYNEQYF. CDR3 coding DNA: TGTGCCAGCAGCTTGCAGGGACCCTACAATGAGCAGTACTTC.

The genes are TRBV12-3 or TRBV12-4 and TRBJ1-6; TRBD1 agrees at 9 bases. This CDR3 is built from 16 residues. The CDR3 reads CVNSLGLGQGGSPLHF. In DNA form, the CDR3 reads TGTGTCAACAGTTTAGGTTTGGGACAGGGTGGATCACCCCTCCACTTT.

This clonotype was found a few times. The J gene is TRBJ2-3, the V gene TRBV6-6; D possibly corresponds to TRBD2 (7 bases). V was pared by 4 bases and J by 5 bases, with 13 bases between. Per the germline V gene, CDR1 is MNHNY and CDR2 is SVGAGI (reference sequence). The CDR3 totals 14 residues. This CDR3 reads CASSFQGREDTQYF. In DNA form, the CDR3 reads TGTGCCAGCAGTTTCCAGGGGAGGGAAGATACGCAGTATTTT.

This clonotype came up once. At one of its ends the junction is not consistent with the germline gene, which may arise from a read error. This chain connects TRBV11-2 to TRBJ2-2; 8 bases align to TRBD2. The CDR3 has 14 residues. The V gene's germline CDR1 is SGHAT and CDR2 FQNNGV. CDR3 DNA: TGTGCCAGCAGAAGCGGGGGCCCCAACGGGGAGCGGTTTTTT. Its translation is CASRSGGPNGERFF.

This clonotype was recorded a few times. This chain connects TRBV28 to TRBJ1-2; a possible D gene is TRBD1 (6 bases). The V end lost 3 bases, the J end lost 0 bases, and 11 bases lay between the germline ends. The CDR3 is 15 residues long. CDR1 is MDHEN, CDR2 SYDVKM, per germline. The CDR3 loop is CASSFPWTANYGYTF. The CDR3 bases are TGTGCCAGCAGTTTCCCCTGGACAGCTAACTATGGCTACACCTTC.

V gene TRBV4-3 combines with J gene TRBJ2-5; the match to TRBD2 covers 9 bases. V dropped 1 base and J dropped 3; count of bases not matched to a gene: 6. Germline V gene lookup returns CDR1 LGHNA and CDR2 YSLEER. The CDR3 is 16 residues long. The CDR3 spells CASSQGPAGGEETQYF. The CDR3 nucleotides read TGCGCCAGCAGCCAAGGCCCAGCGGGGGGAGAAGAGACCCAGTACTTC.

This clonotype has only a few counts. This chain connects TRBV10-3 to TRBJ1-2, with a possible D match to TRBD1 (5 bases). The CDR3 runs to 13 residues. CDR1 is ENHRY and CDR2 is SYGVKD in the germline V gene. V was pared by 4 bases and J by 5 bases, with 11 bases between. The DNA for the CDR3 is TGTGCCATCAGTGGGGGGGGAGTGTATGGCTACACCTTC. This codes for CAISGGGVYGYTF.

This clonotype was seen a few times. V is TRBV28 and J is TRBJ2-1; unclear D gene. From germline, CDR1 is MDHEN and CDR2 SYDVKM. The CDR3 length is 16 residues. Deletions cut 4 bases from V and 0 bases from J, with 13 bases between. In DNA form, the CDR3 reads TGTGCCAGCAGTTACCTAGGACGGAGCTCCTACAATGAGCAGTTCTTC. Encoded protein: CASSYLGRSSYNEQFF. Drawing the rest from reference TRBV28 and TRBJ2-1, the complete variable domain is DVKVTQSSRYLVKRTGEKVFLECVQDMDHENMFWYRQDPGLGLRLIYFSYDVKMKEKGDIPEGYSVSREKKERFSLILESASTNQTSMYLCASSYLGRSSYNEQFFGPGTRLTVL.

There are many counts of this clonotype. The J gene is TRBJ1-5, the V gene TRBV7-2; D gene unclear. Germline V gene lookup returns CDR1 SGHTA and CDR2 FQGNSA. This CDR3 comprises 12 residues. V shed 2 bases and J shed 3 bases, with 2 bases lying between them. The CDR3 loop reads CASSLHNQPQHF. The DNA of the CDR3 is TGTGCCAGCAGCTTACACAATCAGCCCCAGCATTTT.

V usage is TRBV6-1 and J usage is TRBJ1-2; 8 bases are a match to TRBD1. Losses at the gene ends were 5 bases for V and 4 bases for J; bases not matched to a gene: 9. This CDR3 is built from 15 residues. Per the germline V gene, CDR1 is MNHNS and CDR2 is SASEGT. Here the CDR3 reads CASSLQGDLSYGYTF. The DNA of the CDR3 is TGTGCCAGCAGTTTACAGGGGGATCTAAGCTATGGCTACACCTTC.

This clonotype occurred a few times. Here the CDR3 DNA reads TGTGCCAGCAGCCTGAAGGGTGCGAACACTGAAGCTTTCTTT. It is translated as CASSLKGANTEAFF. The chain recombines TRBV6-2 or TRBV6-3 with TRBJ1-1; the D is unclear. Germline values: CDR1 MNHEY, CDR2 SVGEGT. The CDR3 has 14 residues. V was trimmed by 6 bases and J by 1 base, leaving 12 bases between them.

The chain combines TRBV4-3 with TRBJ1-1; D remains ambiguous. CDR1 is LGHNA and CDR2 is YSLEER in the germline V gene. The CDR3 totals 14 residues. V was pared by 3 bases and J by 0 bases, with 8 bases between. The chain's CDR3 is CASSHKGLNTEAFF. The CDR3 nucleotides are TGCGCCAGCAGCCACAAAGGTTTGAACACTGAAGCTTTCTTT.

This clonotype was observed a handful of times. The chain recombines TRBV7-8 with TRBJ2-5, with 7 bases that match TRBD1. The J call may not be correct, given that the DNA end is closer to TRBJ2-7. Germline assignment: CDR1 SGHVS and CDR2 FQNEAQ. The CDR3 covers 13 residues. The CDR3 bases are TGTGCCAGCAGCGCGTCCGGGACAGTCGAGCAGTACTTC. It is translated as CASSASGTVEQYF.

Many counts were recorded for this clonotype. This sequence joins TRBV4-3 and TRBJ2-7, with D perhaps matching TRBD1 (6 bases). Germline loops: CDR1 LGHNA, CDR2 YSLEER. Trimming cost V 0 bases and J 4 bases, with 13 bases left between them. CDR3 length equals 15 residues. As DNA, the CDR3 is TGCGCCAGCAGCCAAGACGACAGGAACCCTTACGAGCAGTACTTC. It codes for CASSQDDRNPYEQYF.

The V and J genes are TRBV13 and TRBJ1-5; D uncertain. CDR3 length: 15 amino acids. Germline V CDR1 and CDR2: PRHDT, FYEKMQ (reference sequence). Trimming removed 2 bases at V and 13 bases at J, with 21 bases between. This chain's CDR3 is CASSLKEEGIGPQHF. The CDR3 DNA reads as TGTGCCAGCAGCTTAAAAGAGGAGGGCATTGGGCCTCAGCATTTT.

The chain recombines TRBV5-6 with TRBJ2-5; TRBD1 aligns across 8 bases. V lost 3 bases, J lost 4 bases, and 5 bases stayed unmatched. Germline CDR1 SGHDT, CDR2 YYEEEE. The CDR3 consists of 14 residues. CDR3: CASSSGQVGETQYF. The CDR3 DNA follows: TGTGCCAGCAGCTCGGGACAGGTGGGAGAGACCCAGTACTTC.

For this clonotype: A much larger clone sits a single nucleotide away, making a read error possible. The chain links TRBV20-1 to TRBJ2-5, with unresolved D. The ends were cut back, 6 bases at V and 11 bases at J, with 19 bases in the middle. This CDR3 has 12 amino acids. Germline assignment: CDR1 DFQATT and CDR2 SNEGSKA (reference sequence). The CDR3 region has the DNA TGCAGTGCCGTCTCGAATTACAATGAGCAGTACTTC. Encoded protein: CSAVSNYNEQYF.

This clonotype was detected ten times or more. The chain links TRBV20-1 to TRBJ2-5; 10 nucleotides match TRBD2. The CDR3 is made up of 14 amino acids. V was clipped by 0 bases and J by 7 bases; unmatched bases: 5. Germline loops: CDR1 DFQATT, CDR2 SNEGSKA (reference sequence). CDR3 nucleotide sequence: TGCAGTGCTAGAGATCCCCGACTAGCGGGGACCCAGTACTTC. It is translated as CSARDPRLAGTQYF.